Listed below are T cell receptor beta chains from one sample, sequenced in a study of radiation and T cells in renal cell carcinoma. The method was immunoSEQ multiplex PCR; TCRdb's version includes in-frame clones alone and lacks a portion of them. The sample gives around 130,000 clones, roughly four fifths of which show up once; 1.5% to 2% is in the top ten. The input for sequencing was blood, taken from a patient whose treatment included radiotherapy and nephrectomy. The source of these receptors is a woman aged 60-75 years with renal cell carcinoma. CDR3s include the opening cysteine and the closing phenylalanine or tryptophan. A D gene is named only where the DNA matches it firmly. Not every row has a clone size; where given, it reads once, few, many or a size class.

j_call d_call clone_size v_call cdr3_nt cdr3_aa
TRBJ1-5 . . TRBV2 TGTGCCAGCAGTGAAACCCCGCGGCAGCCCCAGCATTTT CASSETPRQPQHF
TRBJ2-1 TRBD1 . TRBV18 TGTGCCAGCTCACCGGGACAGGGGAGCTACAATGAGCAGTTCTTC CASSPGQGSYNEQFF
TRBJ1-5 . . TRBV21-1 TGTGCCTGCGGGGACAGGGGGGGTCAGCCCCAGCATTTT CACGDRGGQPQHF
TRBJ2-1 TRBD2 . TRBV9 TGTGCCAGCAGCGCGACTAGCGGGAGTTTCTACAATGAGCAGTTCTTC CASSATSGSFYNEQFF
TRBJ2-7 . . TRBV5-6 TGTGCCAGCAGCTTGCAGGGAATTCCCTACGAGCAGTACTTC CASSLQGIPYEQYF
TRBJ1-1 . few TRBV9 TGTGCCAGCAGCCGTTCGGGACGATCGGACACTGAAGCTTTCTTT CASSRSGRSDTEAFF
TRBJ2-1 TRBD1 . TRBV2 TGTGCCAGCAGCCTCCGGGACAGGGGGCCTACTGAGCAGTTCTTC CASSLRDRGPTEQFF
TRBJ2-2 TRBD2 . TRBV13 TGTGCCAGCAGCTTAGGGCTAGCGGGAGTAACCGGGGAGCTGTTTTTT CASSLGLAGVTGELFF
TRBJ2-7 . . TRBV28 TGTGCCAGCAGTTTACCGGGACACCCCTACGAGCAGTACTTC CASSLPGHPYEQYF
TRBJ2-1 TRBD2 . TRBV5-4 TGTGCCAGCAGCGTAGGGACTAGCGGGAGAAGCTACAATGAGCAGTTCTTC CASSVGTSGRSYNEQFF
TRBJ2-7 TRBD1 . TRBV29-1 TGCAGCGTTGAAAAGGGACAGGGAGACGAGCAGTACTTC CSVEKGQGDEQYF
TRBJ2-1 TRBD2 . TRBV7-3 TGTGCCAGCAGCTTAACGGCTGCGGGAGTGTCGTACAATGAGCAGTTCTTC CASSLTAAGVSYNEQFF
TRBJ2-1 TRBD1 . TRBV6-1 TGTGCCAGCAGCTCCGGGACAGGGGGTAGGGATGAGCAGTTCTTC CASSSGTGGRDEQFF
TRBJ2-1 . . TRBV4-3 TGCGCCAGCAGCCAAGATCACGGCAACAATGAGCAGTTCTTC CASSQDHGNNEQFF
TRBJ2-7 . once TRBV29-1 TGCAGCGTTGAAGGGGGAAGGGGAAACTACGAGCAGTACTTC CSVEGGRGNYEQYF
TRBJ1-2 . . TRBV28 TGTGCCAGCAGTCGACAGAACTATGGCTACACCTTC CASSRQNYGYTF
TRBJ2-1 TRBD2 . TRBV9 TGTGCCAGCAGCCCACAACCGGCGGGAGGGCGGTTCTTC CASSPQPAGGRFF
TRBJ2-5 TRBD1 few TRBV7-3 TGTGCCAGCAGCCTCACAGGGGATGCGCGGGAGACCCAGTACTTC CASSLTGDARETQYF
TRBJ1-2 TRBD1 . TRBV4-2 TGTGCCAGCAGCCAAGAGGGTACAGGGGGCGCGAGTGGCTACACCTTC CASSQEGTGGASGYTF
TRBJ1-5 . . TRBV2 TGTGCCAGCAGTTTGGGGACATCGCAGGGCAATCAGCCCCAGCATTTT CASSLGTSQGNQPQHF
TRBJ1-1 . once TRBV7-9 TGTGCCAGCAGCTTAGACCCAGCTTTCTTT CASSLDPAFF
TRBJ2-6 TRBD1 . TRBV4-2 TGTGCCAGCAGCCAGGGGGACAGGGCACCTGGGGCCAACGTCCTGACTTTC CASSQGDRAPGANVLTF
TRBJ2-2 . once TRBV9 TGTGCCAGCAGCGGTCCAGGGTTGGGGACCGGGGAGCTGTTTTTT CASSGPGLGTGELFF
TRBJ1-2 TRBD1 . TRBV5-1 TGCGCCAGCAGCCAGGACAGGGGGAACTATGGCTACACCTTC CASSQDRGNYGYTF
TRBJ2-5 . . TRBV5-1 TGCGCCAGCAGCGCCCCAACAGGGACGGGGGAGACCCAGTACTTC CASSAPTGTGETQYF
TRBJ2-5 . . TRBV11-1 TGTGCCAGCAGCTTAGAAAGGGCTCCGTGGGAGACCCAGTACTTC CASSLERAPWETQYF
TRBJ2-3 TRBD2 . TRBV18 TGTGCCAGCTCACCTCGGACTAGCGGGGGCGGAGATACGCAGTATTTT CASSPRTSGGGDTQYF
TRBJ1-5 TRBD1 . TRBV19 TGTGCCAGTAGTTCACAGGGGGGCAATCAGCCCCAGCATTTT CASSSQGGNQPQHF
TRBJ1-5 . . TRBV19 TGTGCCAGTAGTACAGGGGTCAGGAGCAATCAGCCCCAGCATTTT CASSTGVRSNQPQHF
TRBJ2-7 . . TRBV9 TGTGCCAGCAGCCCTTCTCTAACTACCTACGAGCAGTACTTC CASSPSLTTYEQYF
TRBJ1-2 . . TRBV28 TGTGCCAGCAGTCCCGTTTACCGGGACGGGCGACACTATGGCTACACCTTC CASSPVYRDGRHYGYTF
TRBJ1-1 TRBD1 once TRBV18 TGTGCCAGCTCACCACGACAGACAGGGGATTATGCTGAAGCTTTCTTT CASSPRQTGDYAEAFF
TRBJ1-1 TRBD1 few TRBV4-1 TGCGCCAGCAGCCTCGGGACAGGGAACACTGAAGCTTTCTTT CASSLGTGNTEAFF
TRBJ2-6 . . TRBV28 TGTGCCAGCAGTTTAGCAGGGGAGGGGACTGGGGCCAACGTCCTGACTTTC CASSLAGEGTGANVLTF
TRBJ1-6 . many TRBV7-2 TGTGCCGTCACAGGCCCTGGGGATTCACCCCTCCACTTT CAVTGPGDSPLHF
TRBJ2-3 . . TRBV5-8 TGTGCCAGCAGCTTGATCCGACAGATGAGCACAGATACGCAGTATTTT CASSLIRQMSTDTQYF
TRBJ2-1 TRBD2 . TRBV9 TGTGCCAGCAGCGTAGCTAGCGGGAGACACGGTGAGCAGTTCTTC CASSVASGRHGEQFF
TRBJ2-3 . . TRBV30 TGTGCCTGGAGTCGGAGTAAACAGGGAGGTTTTGGTACGCAGTATTTT CAWSRSKQGGFGTQYF
TRBJ2-7 . . TRBV4-1 TGCGCCAGCAGCCTGACCAAACAGGGCCCGGGATACGAGCAGTACTTC CASSLTKQGPGYEQYF
TRBJ1-5 . . TRBV19 TGTGCCAGTAGCCAAGGGAGAGGGACGAGGCCCCAGCATTTT CASSQGRGTRPQHF
TRBJ2-2 . once TRBV7-9 TGTGCCAGCAGCTTTGTAGGTCGACGGGCCGGGGAGCTGTTTTTT CASSFVGRRAGELFF
TRBJ2-4 . . TRBV28 TGTGCCAGCAGTCGGACTGTCCTAGCCAAAAACATTCAGTACTTC CASSRTVLAKNIQYF
TRBJ2-7 . . TRBV20-1 TGCAGTGCTAGTGCCCTCGAGCAGTACTTC CSASALEQYF
TRBJ2-5 TRBD2 once TRBV29-1 TGCAGCGTCCACCCCCTAGCGGGAGTTGAGACCCAGTACTTC CSVHPLAGVETQYF
TRBJ2-3 TRBD2 few TRBV5-5 TGTGCCAGCACCACGACTAGCGGTAGCACAGATACGCAGTATTTT CASTTTSGSTDTQYF
TRBJ1-4 . . TRBV2 TGTGCCAGCCAGGCGATTTACAATGAAAAACTGTTTTTT CASQAIYNEKLFF
TRBJ1-2 TRBD1 few TRBV28 TGTGCCAGCAGTTTACTTTTCTCGGGACAGATCTATGGCTACACCTTC CASSLLFSGQIYGYTF
TRBJ2-1 TRBD1 . TRBV7-9 TGTGCCAGCACCCTACCTCCGGGACAGGGGAATTACAATGAGCAGTTCTTC CASTLPPGQGNYNEQFF
TRBJ2-5 TRBD2 . TRBV4-1 TGCGCCAGCAGCCGCGACGCCCCTGCGGGGGAAGAGACCCAGTACTTC CASSRDAPAGEETQYF